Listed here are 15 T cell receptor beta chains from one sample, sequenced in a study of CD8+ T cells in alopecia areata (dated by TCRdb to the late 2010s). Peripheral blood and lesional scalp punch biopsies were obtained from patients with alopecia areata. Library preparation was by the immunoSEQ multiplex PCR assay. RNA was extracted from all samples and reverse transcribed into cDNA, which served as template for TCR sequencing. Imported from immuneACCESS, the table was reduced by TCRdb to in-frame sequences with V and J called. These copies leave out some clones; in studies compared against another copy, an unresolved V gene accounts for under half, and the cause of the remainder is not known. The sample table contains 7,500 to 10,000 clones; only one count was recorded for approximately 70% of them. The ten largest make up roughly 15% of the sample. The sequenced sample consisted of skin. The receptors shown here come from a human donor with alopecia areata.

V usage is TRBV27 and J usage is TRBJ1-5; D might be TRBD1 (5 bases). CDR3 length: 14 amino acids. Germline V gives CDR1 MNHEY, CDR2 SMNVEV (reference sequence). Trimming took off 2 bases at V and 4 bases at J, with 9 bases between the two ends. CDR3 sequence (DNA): TGTGCCAGCAGTTTAGGGGGGTTTAATCAGCCCCAGCATTTT. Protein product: CASSLGGFNQPQHF.

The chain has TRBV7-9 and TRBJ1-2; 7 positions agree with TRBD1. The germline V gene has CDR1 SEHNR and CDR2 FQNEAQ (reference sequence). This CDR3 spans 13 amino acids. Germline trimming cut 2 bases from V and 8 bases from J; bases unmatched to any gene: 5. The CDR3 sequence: CASSLRRGQGYTF. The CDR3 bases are TGTGCCAGCAGCTTAAGAAGGGGGCAAGGCTACACCTTC.

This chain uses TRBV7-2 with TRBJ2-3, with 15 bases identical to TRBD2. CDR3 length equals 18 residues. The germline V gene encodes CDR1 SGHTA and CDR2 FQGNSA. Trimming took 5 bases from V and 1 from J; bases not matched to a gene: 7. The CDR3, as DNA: TGTGCCAGCAGCCTAGGACTAGCGGGGGGGCGGGGCACAGATACGCAGTATTTT. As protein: CASSLGLAGGRGTDTQYF.

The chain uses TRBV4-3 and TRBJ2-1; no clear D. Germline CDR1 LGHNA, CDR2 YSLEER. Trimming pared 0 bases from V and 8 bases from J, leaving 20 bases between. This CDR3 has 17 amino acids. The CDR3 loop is CASSQEGSQLPGDEQFF. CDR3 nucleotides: TGCGCCAGCAGCCAAGAAGGGTCCCAGCTACCGGGCGATGAGCAGTTCTTC.

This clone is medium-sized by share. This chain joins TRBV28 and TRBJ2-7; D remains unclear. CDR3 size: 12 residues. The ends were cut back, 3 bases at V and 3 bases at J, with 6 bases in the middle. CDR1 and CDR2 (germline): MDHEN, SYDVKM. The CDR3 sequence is CASSFLGYEQYF. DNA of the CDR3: TGTGCCAGCAGTTTCCTGGGCTACGAGCAGTACTTC.

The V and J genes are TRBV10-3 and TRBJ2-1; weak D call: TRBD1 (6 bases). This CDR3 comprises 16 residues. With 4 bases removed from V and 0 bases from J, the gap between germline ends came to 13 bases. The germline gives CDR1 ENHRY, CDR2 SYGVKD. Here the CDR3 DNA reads TGTGCCATCAGTGGGGGACACCGGAGCTCCTACAATGAGCAGTTCTTC. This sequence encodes CAISGGHRSSYNEQFF.

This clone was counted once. The CDR3 DNA is TGTGCCATCAGTGACTGGGAGGCCTATGGCTACACCTTC. The encoded protein is CAISDWEAYGYTF. This chain joins TRBV10-3 and TRBJ1-2; D remains ambiguous. This CDR3 has 13 amino acids. Deletions cut 3 bases from V and 4 bases from J, with 9 bases between. CDR1 is ENHRY, CDR2 SYGVKD, per germline.

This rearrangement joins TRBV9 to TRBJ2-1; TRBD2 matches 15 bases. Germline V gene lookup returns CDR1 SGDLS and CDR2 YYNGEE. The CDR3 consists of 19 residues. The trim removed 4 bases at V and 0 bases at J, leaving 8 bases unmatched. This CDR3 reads CASSSPGTSGGSSYNEQFF. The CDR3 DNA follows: TGTGCCAGCAGCTCCCCCGGGACTAGCGGGGGGAGCTCCTACAATGAGCAGTTCTTC. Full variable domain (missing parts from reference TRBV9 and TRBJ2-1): DSGVTQTPKHLITATGQRVTLRCSPRSGDLSVYWYQQSLDQGLQFLIQYYNGEERAKGNILERFSAQQFPDLHSELNLSSLELGDSALYFCASSSPGTSGGSSYNEQFFGPGTRLTVL.

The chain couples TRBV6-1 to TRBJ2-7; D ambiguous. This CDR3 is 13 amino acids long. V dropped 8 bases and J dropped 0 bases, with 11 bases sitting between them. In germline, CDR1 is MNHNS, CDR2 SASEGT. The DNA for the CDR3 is TGTGCCAGCCTATATCACGGCTCCTACGAGCAGTACTTC. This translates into CASLYHGSYEQYF.

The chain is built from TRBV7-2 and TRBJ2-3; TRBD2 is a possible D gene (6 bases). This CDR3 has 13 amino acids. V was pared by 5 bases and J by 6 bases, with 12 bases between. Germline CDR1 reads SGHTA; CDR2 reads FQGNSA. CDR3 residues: CASSVPAGDTQYF. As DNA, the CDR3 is TGTGCCAGCAGCGTACCCGCGGGGGATACGCAGTATTTT.

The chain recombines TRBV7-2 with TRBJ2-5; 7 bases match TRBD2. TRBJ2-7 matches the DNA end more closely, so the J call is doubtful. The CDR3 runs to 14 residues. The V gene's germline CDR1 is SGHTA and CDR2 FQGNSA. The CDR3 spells CASSLGPSGNEQYF. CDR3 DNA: TGTGCCAGCAGCTTAGGGCCGAGCGGGAACGAGCAGTACTTC.

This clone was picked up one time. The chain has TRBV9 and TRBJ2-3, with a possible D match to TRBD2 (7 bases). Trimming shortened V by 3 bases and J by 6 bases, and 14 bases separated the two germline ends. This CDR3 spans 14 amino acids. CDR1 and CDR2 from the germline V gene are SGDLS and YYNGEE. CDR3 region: CASSALGGADTQYF. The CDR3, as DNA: TGTGCCAGCAGCGCGCTAGGGGGGGCCGATACGCAGTATTTT.

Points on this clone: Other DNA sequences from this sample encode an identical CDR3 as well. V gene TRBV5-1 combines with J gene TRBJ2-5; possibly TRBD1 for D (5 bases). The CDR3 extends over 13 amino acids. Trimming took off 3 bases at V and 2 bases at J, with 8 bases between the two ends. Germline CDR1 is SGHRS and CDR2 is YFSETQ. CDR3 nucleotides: TGCGCCAGCAGCTCAGGGCAACAAGAGACCCAGTACTTC. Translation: CASSSGQQETQYF. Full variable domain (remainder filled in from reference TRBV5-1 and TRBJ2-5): KAGVTQTPRYLIKTRGQQVTLSCSPISGHRSVSWYQQTPGQGLQFLFEYFSETQRNKGNFPGRFSGRQFSNSRSEMNVSTLELGDSALYLCASSSGQQETQYFGPGTRLLVL.

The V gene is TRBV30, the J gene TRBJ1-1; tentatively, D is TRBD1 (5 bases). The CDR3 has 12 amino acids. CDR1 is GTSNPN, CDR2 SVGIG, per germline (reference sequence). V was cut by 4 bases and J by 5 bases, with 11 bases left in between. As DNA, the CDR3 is TGTGCCTGGAACAAGCAGGGAACTGAAGCTTTCTTT. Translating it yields CAWNKQGTEAFF.

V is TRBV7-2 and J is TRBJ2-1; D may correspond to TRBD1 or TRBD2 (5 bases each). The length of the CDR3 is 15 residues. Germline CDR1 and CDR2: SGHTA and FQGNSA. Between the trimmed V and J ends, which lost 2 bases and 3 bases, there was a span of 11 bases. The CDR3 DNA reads TGTGCCAGCAGCTTACAGGGAGTGATCTACAATGAGCAGTTCTTC. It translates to CASSLQGVIYNEQFF.